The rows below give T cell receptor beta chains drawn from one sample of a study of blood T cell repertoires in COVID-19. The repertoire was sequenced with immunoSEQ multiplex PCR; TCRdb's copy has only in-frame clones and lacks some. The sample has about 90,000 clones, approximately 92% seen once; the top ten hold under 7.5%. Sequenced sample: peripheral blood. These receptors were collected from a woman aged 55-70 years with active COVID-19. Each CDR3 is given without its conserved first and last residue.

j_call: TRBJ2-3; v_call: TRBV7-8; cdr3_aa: ASSLAPGGDTQY
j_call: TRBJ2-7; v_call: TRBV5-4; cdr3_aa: ASRLAQGSGEQY
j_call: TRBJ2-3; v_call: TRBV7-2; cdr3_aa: ASSLGTGGGNTQY
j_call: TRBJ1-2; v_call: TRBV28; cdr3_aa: ASSTRTGGVGGYT
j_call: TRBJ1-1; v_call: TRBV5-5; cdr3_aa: ASSLGGGGEAF
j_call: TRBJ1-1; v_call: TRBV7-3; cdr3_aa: ASSSGRENTEAF
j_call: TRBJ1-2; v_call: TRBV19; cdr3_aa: ASRTNDERAGYT
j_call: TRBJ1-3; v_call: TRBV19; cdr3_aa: ASSVGGTSGNTIY
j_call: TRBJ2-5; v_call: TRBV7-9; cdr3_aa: ASSRQETQY
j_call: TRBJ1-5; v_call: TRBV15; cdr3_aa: ATNRDRLEASHQPQH
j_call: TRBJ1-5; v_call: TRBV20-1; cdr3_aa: SASPFRGESNQPQH
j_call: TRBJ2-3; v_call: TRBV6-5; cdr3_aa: ASIITPGKPTQY
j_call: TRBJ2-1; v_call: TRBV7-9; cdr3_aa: ASSLGVSSYNEQF
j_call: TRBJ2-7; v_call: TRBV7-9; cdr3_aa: ASSSMGLAGGYEQY
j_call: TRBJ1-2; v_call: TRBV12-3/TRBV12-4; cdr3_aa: ASRRRIHYGYT
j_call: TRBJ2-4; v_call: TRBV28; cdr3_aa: ASSGSGILNIQY
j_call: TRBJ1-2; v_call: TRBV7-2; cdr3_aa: ASSSGTGGRSYT
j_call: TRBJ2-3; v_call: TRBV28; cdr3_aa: ASSGTSGVSGTDTQY
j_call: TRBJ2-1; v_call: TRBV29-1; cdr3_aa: SVEEVRQKPFYNEQF
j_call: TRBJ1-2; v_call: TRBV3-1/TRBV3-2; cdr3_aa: ASSPRGDYGYT
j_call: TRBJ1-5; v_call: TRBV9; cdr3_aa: ASSISGGSNQPQH
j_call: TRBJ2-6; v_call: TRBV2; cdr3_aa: ASSPSRSGANVLT
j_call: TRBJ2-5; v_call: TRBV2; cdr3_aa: ASSEGGGVETQY
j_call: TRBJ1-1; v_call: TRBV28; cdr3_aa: ASSLAVMNTEAF
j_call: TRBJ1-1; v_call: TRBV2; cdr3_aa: ASSRGMNTEAF
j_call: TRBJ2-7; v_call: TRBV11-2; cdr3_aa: ASSLTGTGPAYEQY
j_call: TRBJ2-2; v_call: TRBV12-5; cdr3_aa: ASGLMVGSGATGELF
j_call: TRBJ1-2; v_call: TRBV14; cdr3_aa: ASSLTGVNYGYT
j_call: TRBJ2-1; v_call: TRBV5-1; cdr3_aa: ASSGDSGGSYNEQF
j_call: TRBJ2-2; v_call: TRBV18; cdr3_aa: ASSPPTQGNTGELF
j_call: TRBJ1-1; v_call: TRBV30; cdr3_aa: AWRRTVAIRTTEAF
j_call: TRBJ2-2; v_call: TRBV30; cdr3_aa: AWSSRLAGGPGTGELF
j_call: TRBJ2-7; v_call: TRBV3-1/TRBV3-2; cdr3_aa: ASSQTSESSYEQY
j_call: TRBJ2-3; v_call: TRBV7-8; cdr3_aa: ASSFRTSPSTQY
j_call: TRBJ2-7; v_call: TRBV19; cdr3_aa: ASPPGGKKVGTYEQY
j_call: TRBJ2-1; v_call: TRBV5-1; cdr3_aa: ASSYEAADYNEQF
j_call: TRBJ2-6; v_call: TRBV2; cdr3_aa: ASSAGFSGANVLT
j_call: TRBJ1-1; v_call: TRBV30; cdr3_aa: AWRNQVNTEAF
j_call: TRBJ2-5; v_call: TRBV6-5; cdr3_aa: ASSSRDSQETQY
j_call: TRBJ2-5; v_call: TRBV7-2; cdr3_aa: ASSGPGQGIRETQY
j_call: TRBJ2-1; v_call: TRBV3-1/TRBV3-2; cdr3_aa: ASSQVTSGRALSTTNEQF
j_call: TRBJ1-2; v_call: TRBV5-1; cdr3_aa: ASSPATSLGYGYT
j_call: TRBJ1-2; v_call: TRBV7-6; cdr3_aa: ASSLVGRGGTNNYGYT
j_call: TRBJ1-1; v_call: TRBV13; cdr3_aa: ASSLWSLDEAF
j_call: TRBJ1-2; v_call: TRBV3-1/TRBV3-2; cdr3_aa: ASSRTGGVFGYT
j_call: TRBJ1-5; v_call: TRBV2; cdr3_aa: ASSNRYYQPQH
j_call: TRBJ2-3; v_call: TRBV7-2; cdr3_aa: ASSSYTDTQY
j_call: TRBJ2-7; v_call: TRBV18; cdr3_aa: ASSPPTGGSYEQY
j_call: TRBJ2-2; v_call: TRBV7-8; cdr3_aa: ASSLAGGTTGELF
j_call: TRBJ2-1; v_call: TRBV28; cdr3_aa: ASSPSSEQF
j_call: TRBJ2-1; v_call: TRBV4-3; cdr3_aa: ASSPGSGAYNEQF
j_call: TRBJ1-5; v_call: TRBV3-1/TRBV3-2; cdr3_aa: ASSQRTGSQPQH
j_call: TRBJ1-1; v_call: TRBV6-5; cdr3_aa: ASSYSNQGAEAF
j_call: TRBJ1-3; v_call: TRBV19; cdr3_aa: ASSIQGQGGNTIY
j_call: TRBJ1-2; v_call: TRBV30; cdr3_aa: ARAERLLYT
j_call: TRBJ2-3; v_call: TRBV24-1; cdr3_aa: ATSDSGGRDTQY
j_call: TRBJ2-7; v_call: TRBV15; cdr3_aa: ATSTAGDEQY